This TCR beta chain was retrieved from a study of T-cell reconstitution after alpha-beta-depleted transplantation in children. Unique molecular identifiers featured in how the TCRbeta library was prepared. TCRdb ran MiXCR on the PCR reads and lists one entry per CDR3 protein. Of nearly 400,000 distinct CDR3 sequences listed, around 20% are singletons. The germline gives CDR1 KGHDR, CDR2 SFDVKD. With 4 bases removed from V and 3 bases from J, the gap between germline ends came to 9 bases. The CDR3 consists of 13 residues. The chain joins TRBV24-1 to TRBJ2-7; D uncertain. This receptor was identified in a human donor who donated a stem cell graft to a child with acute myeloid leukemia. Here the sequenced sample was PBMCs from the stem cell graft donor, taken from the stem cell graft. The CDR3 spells CATSDSGFYEQYF. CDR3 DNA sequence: TGTGCCACCAGTGACTCGGGTTTCTACGAGCAGTACTTC.